This entry lists 28 T cell receptor delta chains sequenced from one sample in a study of gamma-delta T cells after stem cell transplantation. With CATT, TCRdb re-called clones from the RT-PCR reads. This repertoire shows some 10,000 delta-chain clones, 1% to 1.5% found once; its top ten account for about a tenth. Sequencing input: gamma-delta T cells. Every receptor here comes from a human donor. It is not recorded whose cells these are; they may come from a transplant donor.

This clone appeared a few times. A read error is likely here: a far larger clone is one base away. The same CDR3 can be traced to other DNA sequences in this sample. The chain carries TRDV2 and TRDJ1; 8 bases match TRDD3. V dropped 4 bases and J dropped 0; count of bases not matched to a gene: 12. The CDR3 covers 17 residues. Germline V gene data show CDR1 as GEAIGNYY and CDR2 as EKD. The chain's CDR3 is CACDLLSGGPYTDKLIF. DNA of the CDR3: TGTGCCTGTGATCTACTATCTGGGGGACCTTACACCGATAAACTCATCTTT.

On this clone itself: A much larger clone differs by one base, so this may be a read error. This same CDR3 is encoded by further DNA sequences in the sample. V gene TRDV2 combines with J gene TRDJ1, with 9 nucleotides matching TRDD3. This CDR3 has 15 residues. Germline-derived CDR1 and CDR2 are GEAIGNYY and EKD. The CDR3 region is CACDTLGDSADKLIF. DNA of the CDR3: TGTGCCTGTGACACTTTGGGGGATAGCGCCGACAAACTCATCTTT.

There are a few counts of this clone. One end of the junction fails to match germline, which may point to a read error. The chain joins TRDV2 to TRDJ1; TRDD3 matches at 11 bases. CDR3 length: 18 amino acids. CDR1 and CDR2 from the germline V gene are GEAIGNYY and EKD. The CDR3 spells CARDTLSVLGDKLDKLIF. Here the CDR3 DNA reads TGTGCCCGTGACACTCTCTCGGTACTGGGGGATAAGCTCGATAAACTCATCTTT.

This clone has only a few counts. The protein recorded in TCRdb matches a much larger clone and deviates from this DNA's translation at residue 14, suggesting a read error; the protein here is obtained by translating the DNA. V is TRDV2 and J is TRDJ2; 10 positions agree with TRDD3. Germline loops: CDR1 GEAIGNYY, CDR2 EKD. This CDR3 is 16 amino acids long. The CDR3 loop reads CACDTVGDTGTAQPFF. CDR3 DNA sequence: TGTGCCTGTGACACCGTGGGGGATACCGGGACAGCACAACCCTTCTTT.

This clone has only a few counts. A far larger clone is only one base removed, so a read error is likely. Distinct nucleotide sequences in the sample also encode this CDR3. The genes are TRDV2 and TRDJ3, with TRDD3 identical over 12 bases. Germline assignment: CDR1 GEAIGNYY and CDR2 EKD. The CDR3 extends over 20 amino acids. The CDR3 DNA is TGTGCCTGCGACACCGGTACTGGGGGATACAGCTCCTGGGACACCCGACAGATGTTTTTC. Translating gives CACDTGTGGYSSWDTRQMFF.

This clone was picked up a small number of times. This DNA translates differently at residue 3 from the TCRdb protein, which is that of a much larger clone; a read error is likely, and the protein shown is the DNA's own translation. The chain combines TRDV2 with TRDJ1; D possibly matches TRDD1 or TRDD3 (5 bases each). The CDR3 has 18 residues. The germline CDR1 and CDR2 sequences are GEAIGNYY and EKD. CDR3 DNA sequence: TGTGCCCGTGACCCCGTTGGGGACAATAGGGCTTACACCGATAAACTCATCTTT. As protein: CARDPVGDNRAYTDKLIF.

On this clone itself: The protein given by TCRdb reflects a much larger clone and differs at residue 9 from this DNA's translation, likely from a read error; the protein shown is the DNA's translation. The chain joins TRDV2 to TRDJ1; 8 bases are shared with TRDD3. The trim removed 2 bases at V and 7 bases at J, leaving 8 bases unmatched. CDR3 length: 14 residues. Germline V gene data show CDR1 as GEAIGNYY and CDR2 as EKD. The CDR3 here is CACDIMGDAPKLIF. The CDR3 DNA reads TGTGCCTGTGACATTATGGGGGATGCCCCTAAACTCATCTTT.

This clone has a count of ten or more. The rearrangement uses TRDV2 and TRDJ1, with 8 bases lining up with TRDD3. The length of the CDR3 is 15 residues. Germline values: CDR1 GEAIGNYY, CDR2 EKD. V shed 7 bases and J 2 bases; nucleotides not matched to a gene: 11. The CDR3 DNA follows: TGTGCCTGCCAACCCTTACTGGGGGGTACCGATAAACTCATCTTT. It is translated as CACQPLLGGTDKLIF.

This clone was detected only a few times. This sequence may be a read error, since a much larger clone differs from it by one base. The CDR3 loop is CACNRLGGGDDKLIF. CDR3 in DNA: TGTGCCTGTAACCGACTGGGGGGTGGGGACGATAAACTCATCTTT. V and J are TRDV2 and TRDJ1, with 8 bases that match TRDD3. The CDR3 has 15 residues. The germline V gene has CDR1 GEAIGNYY and CDR2 EKD. Trimming at V came to 6 bases and at J to 4 bases, leaving 12 bases not matched to a gene.

On this clone: TCRdb attributes to this sequence the protein of a much larger clone, which differs from the DNA translation at residue 4; a read error is likely, and the protein displayed is translated from the DNA. This chain links TRDV2 with TRDJ1, with D maybe TRDD3 (5 bases). CDR1 GEAIGNYY and CDR2 EKD come from the germline V gene. The V end lost 5 bases, the J end lost 1 base, and 13 bases lay between the germline ends. This CDR3 region has 14 residues. The CDR3 is CACGAIGITDKLIF. CDR3 nucleotides: TGTGCCTGTGGCGCCATTGGGATCACCGATAAACTCATCTTT.

Of note for this clone: It is likely a read error: a sequence one base away is far more abundant. Other DNA variants within this sample encode the same CDR3. The gene calls are TRDV2 and TRDJ1; perhaps D is TRDD2 or TRDD3 (6 bases each). Trimming removed 0 bases from V and 0 bases from J, with 25 bases in between. The CDR3 has 20 amino acids. Germline loops: CDR1 GEAIGNYY, CDR2 EKD. CDR3 in amino acids: CACDTVLLGDTRGDTDKLIF. The DNA for the CDR3 is TGTGCCTGTGACACCGTCCTACTGGGAGATACCCGGGGAGACACCGATAAACTCATCTTT.

This clone was counted ten times or more. One end of the junction is discordant with germline, which a read error may explain. This chain uses TRDV2 with TRDJ1; 13 bases line up with TRDD3. CDR3 length: 18 residues. Germline V gene sequence: CDR1 GEAIGNYY, CDR2 EKD. The CDR3 protein is CACDTVAVLGDTTGKLIF. Here the CDR3 DNA reads TGTGCCTGTGACACCGTCGCGGTACTGGGGGATACGACCGGTAAACTCATCTTT.

On this clone itself: This probably arose from a read error, given a far larger clone one base away. At the DNA level, this CDR3 is encoded by other sequences in the same sample as well. V is TRDV2 and J is TRDJ1, with 13 bases fitting TRDD3. The V and J ends lost 3 bases and 1 base, in that order; junction bases with no gene match: 7. This CDR3 spans 17 amino acids. The germline V gene encodes CDR1 GEAIGNYY and CDR2 EKD. In DNA, the CDR3 is TGTGCCTGTGACCCTGTACTGGGGGATACGCGCACCGATAAACTCATCTTT. Protein sequence: CACDPVLGDTRTDKLIF.

This clone was found a few times. A much larger clonotype is one base distant, so this may be a read error. The gene calls are TRDV2 and TRDJ1, with 7 bases fitting TRDD3. V shed 3 bases, J shed 1 base, and the junction held 22 bases outside the gene matches. CDR1 is GEAIGNYY, CDR2 EKD, per germline. This CDR3 comprises 20 residues. The CDR3 DNA reads as TGTGCCTGTGACCACGTACTCTGGGGGGTACGCGACAGTGGCACCGATAAACTCATCTTT. It specifies CACDHVLWGVRDSGTDKLIF.

This clone is labeled large. The sample contains more than one DNA sequence encoding this CDR3. The chain joins TRDV2 to TRDJ1; perhaps TRDD3 as D (6 bases). Germline CDR1 GEAIGNYY, CDR2 EKD. The V gene lost 2 bases and the J gene lost 2 bases, with 11 bases spanning the gap. This CDR3 has 14 amino acids. The CDR3 nucleotides are TGTGCCTGTGACAACCTCGGGGATACCGATAAACTCATCTTT. Its protein is CACDNLGDTDKLIF.

This clone was detected only a few times. A far larger clone is a single base away, which makes a read error likely. Other DNA sequences in the sample encode the same CDR3. The chain has TRDV2 and TRDJ1; D not certain. The V gene lost 0 bases and the J gene lost 3 bases, with 13 bases spanning the gap. The CDR3 is 15 amino acids. Germline V CDR1 and CDR2: GEAIGNYY, EKD. CDR3 amino acids: CACDTLLAPADKLIF. In DNA form, the CDR3 reads TGTGCCTGTGACACCCTTCTAGCTCCGGCCGATAAACTCATCTTT.

A note on this clone: A read error is likely here: a far larger clone is one base away. The identical CDR3 is also encoded by other nucleotide sequences in the sample. The chain combines TRDV2 with TRDJ1; 10 nucleotides line up with TRDD3. Looked up from germline, CDR1 is GEAIGNYY and CDR2 is EKD. The CDR3 runs to 15 residues. V lost 1 base and J lost 3; bases outside the gene matches: 4. The DNA of the CDR3 is TGTGCCTGTGACACGTTGGGGGATACACCCGATAAACTCATCTTT. Translating it yields CACDTLGDTPDKLIF.

As to this clone: The TCRdb protein comes from a much larger clone and disagrees with this DNA's translation at residue 15, likely due to a read error; the protein given here is derived from the DNA. V is TRDV2 and J is TRDJ1; 8 bases match TRDD3. The CDR3 length is 19 residues. Germline values: CDR1 GEAIGNYY, CDR2 EKD. CDR3 DNA: TGTGCCTGTGACAGGCTGAGGGATACGCCCACCTCGTACACCGGTAAACTCATCTTT. This codes for CACDRLRDTPTSYTGKLIF.

At least ten counts were recorded for this clone. The chain recombines TRDV2 with TRDJ1, with TRDD3 matching 7 bases. With 0 bases clipped from V and 10 bases from J, the junction kept 19 bases outside the gene matches. Germline CDR1 GEAIGNYY, CDR2 EKD. The CDR3 consists of 17 residues. The CDR3 is CACDTAAGGSISPRLIF. CDR3 in DNA: TGTGCCTGTGACACCGCAGCTGGGGGGTCTATCAGTCCTCGACTCATCTTT.

Regarding this clone: TCRdb has a much larger clone's protein, which differs at residue 6 from the translation of this DNA, likely because of a read error; what is shown is the protein translated from the DNA. The genes are TRDV2 and TRDJ1; no firm D call. Germline V gene lookup returns CDR1 GEAIGNYY and CDR2 EKD. This CDR3 comprises 15 residues. The V and J ends lost 3 bases and 0 bases respectively, with 13 bases between them. CDR3 amino acids: CACDPPGGYTDKLIF. The CDR3 nucleotides read TGTGCCTGTGACCCTCCGGGCGGGTACACCGATAAACTCATCTTT.

This clone was found a few times. For this DNA, TCRdb reports the protein of a much larger clone, which diverges at residue 12, most likely from a read error; the protein presented here is translated directly from the DNA. The rearrangement uses TRDV2 and TRDJ1, with D unclear. Germline assignment: CDR1 GEAIGNYY and CDR2 EKD. This CDR3 contains 15 residues. The CDR3 DNA sequence: TGTGCCTGTGACACCGTCAAACGCCGGTATGATAATCTCATCTTT. It translates to CACDTVKRRYDNLIF.

By share, this clone ranks as medium-sized. Other DNA sequences within the sample encode an identical CDR3. The rearrangement links TRDV2 to TRDJ1, with TRDD3 matching over 8 bases. The V and J ends lost 3 bases and 0 bases, in that order; junction bases with no gene match: 8. There are 16 residues in the CDR3. The germline V gene has CDR1 GEAIGNYY and CDR2 EKD. CDR3 sequence: CACDPLTGGNTDKLIF. CDR3 DNA sequence: TGTGCCTGTGACCCTCTTACTGGGGGTAACACCGATAAACTCATCTTT.

The rearrangement uses TRDV2 and TRDJ1; 10 positions agree with TRDD3. With V trimmed by 0 bases and J by 0 bases, 12 bases remained unmatched. There are 19 residues in the CDR3. Germline CDR1 is GEAIGNYY and CDR2 is EKD. The CDR3 protein is CACDTVGLGDMLYTDKLIF. For the CDR3, the DNA is TGTGCCTGTGACACCGTGGGCCTGGGGGATATGCTGTACACCGATAAACTCATCTTT.

This clone was counted between two and nine times. TCRdb shows a much larger clone's protein in place of this DNA's translation, and the two differ at residue 5, likely through a read error; the protein shown is translated from the DNA. The rearrangement uses TRDV2 and TRDJ1, with D maybe TRDD3 (6 bases). V was trimmed by 3 bases and J by 1 base, leaving 17 bases between them. The germline gives CDR1 GEAIGNYY, CDR2 EKD. The CDR3 runs 16 residues. The CDR3 DNA follows: TGTGCCTGTGACGCCGTGGGGGTCCACTTCACCGATAAACTCATCTTT. This translates into CACDAVGVHFTDKLIF.

In the case of this clone: This is likely an artifact of a read error, given a far larger clone one base away. The chain employs TRDV2 and TRDJ1; D might be TRDD3 (5 bases). This CDR3 region has 17 residues. Germline loops: CDR1 GEAIGNYY, CDR2 EKD. DNA for the CDR3: TGTGCCTGTGGCACCGTCGGGGGGTCCGTGGGTACCGATAAACTCATCTTT. Translating it yields CACGTVGGSVGTDKLIF.

This clone was seen a few times. The protein TCRdb gives is from a much larger clone and does not agree with this DNA's translation at residue 3, likely a read error; the protein shown here comes from the DNA. The chain combines TRDV2 with TRDJ1, with TRDD3 matching over 13 bases. The germline V gene has CDR1 GEAIGNYY and CDR2 EKD. The V segment lost 9 bases and the J segment 0 bases; nucleotides outside the gene matches: 18. CDR3 length: 19 amino acids. CDR3 DNA sequence: TGTGCCCGTGCCGCTCTCACTGGGGGATACGTTACCTACACCGATAAACTCATCTTT. Its translation is CARAALTGGYVTYTDKLIF.

This clone was seen a few times. The rearrangement joins TRDV2 to TRDJ1, with 9 bases identical to TRDD3. CDR1 and CDR2 (germline): GEAIGNYY, EKD. This CDR3 comprises 17 residues. V was pared by 0 bases and J by 1 base, with 8 bases of the junction left unmatched. CDR3 sequence reads: CACDTLRAGGFTDKLIF. Here the CDR3 DNA reads TGTGCCTGTGACACCTTAAGGGCTGGGGGATTCACCGATAAACTCATCTTT.

This clone was detected a few times. V is TRDV2 and J is TRDJ1, with a weak D call TRDD3 (5 bases). In germline, CDR1 is GEAIGNYY, CDR2 EKD. The CDR3 spans 20 residues. Trimming left V 2 bases short and J 0 bases short, with 27 bases between. The CDR3 reads CACDNLSLLSTGQYTDKLIF. CDR3 bases: TGTGCCTGTGACAACCTCTCTCTGTTATCAACTGGACAATACACCGATAAACTCATCTTT.